Listed here are 26 T cell receptor beta chains from one sample, sequenced in a study of T cell responses to AZD1222 COVID-19 vaccine. Here immunoSEQ multiplex PCR was the method, and the copy in TCRdb shows in-frame clones only, minus some. The table includes about 89,000 clones, around 91% detected once. The input for sequencing was peripheral blood, taken 28 days after the second AZD1222 dose. Receptors originate from an adult who received the AZD1222 COVID-19 vaccine.

This clone was observed once. The chain combines TRBV5-1 with TRBJ1-1; a possible D gene is TRBD1 (5 bases). CDR1 is SGHRS, CDR2 YFSETQ, per germline. CDR3 length: 13 amino acids. V was cut by 5 bases and J by 4 bases, with 12 bases left in between. The CDR3 loop reads CASRYQGATEAFF. The CDR3 coding sequence is TGCGCCAGCAGATACCAGGGTGCCACTGAAGCTTTCTTT.

The genes are TRBV5-5 and TRBJ1-6, with D perhaps TRBD1 (6 bases). Germline CDR1 SGHKS, CDR2 YYEKEE (reference sequence). Trimming removed 4 bases from V and 9 bases from J, with 17 bases in between. CDR3 length: 15 amino acids. The CDR3 sequence is CASSTNPTGFSPLHF. The DNA of the CDR3 is TGTGCCAGCAGCACAAACCCTACAGGGTTTTCACCCCTCCACTTT.

This clone was counted a single time. The chain joins TRBV6-5 to TRBJ1-1, with D uncertain. This CDR3 spans 12 amino acids. V was clipped by 8 bases and J by 1 base, with 8 bases between them. CDR1 is MNHEY, CDR2 SVGAGI, per germline. The CDR3 here is CASYGRNTEAFF. Here the CDR3 DNA reads TGTGCCAGCTATGGGCGGAACACTGAAGCTTTCTTT.

This rearrangement joins TRBV12-5 to TRBJ2-1, with 7 bases lining up with TRBD2. The CDR3 runs to 13 residues. Germline V lookup: CDR1 LGHNT, CDR2 FRNRAP. J gave up 9 bases and V 4 bases, and 6 bases lay outside the gene matches. Written as DNA, the CDR3 is TGTGCTAGTGGTTCAACCACGGGAGGTGAGCAGTTCTTC. Its translation: CASGSTTGGEQFF. Variable domain in full (rest from reference TRBV12-5 and TRBJ2-1): DARVTQTPRHKVTEMGQEVTMRCQPILGHNTVFWYRQTMMQGLELLAYFRNRAPLDDSGMPKDRFSAEMPDATLATLKIQPSEPRDSAVYFCASGSTTGGEQFFGPGTRLTVL.

Here the CDR3 reads CASSLRFSSLAGLQETQYF. CDR3 bases: TGTGCCAGCAGCTTGAGATTTTCTAGCTTGGCTGGACTCCAAGAGACCCAGTACTTC. The chain employs TRBV7-2 and TRBJ2-5, with a tentative D call TRBD2 (5 bases). The germline V and J ends were trimmed by 3 bases and 1 base, with 24 bases remaining between them. The germline CDR1 and CDR2 sequences are SGHTA and FQGNSA. There are 19 residues in the CDR3.

The chain combines TRBV6-4 with TRBJ1-1; D is unclear. The CDR3 loop spans 16 amino acids. The V gene's germline CDR1 is MRHNA and CDR2 SNTAGT. Trimming shortened V by 0 bases and J by 1 base, and 12 bases separated the two germline ends. CDR3 coding DNA: TGTGCCAGCAGTGACTCTATTAATATCGAGAACACTGAAGCTTTCTTT. It translates to CASSDSINIENTEAFF.

V and J are TRBV30 and TRBJ1-3; D is unresolved. The germline V gene encodes CDR1 GTSNPN and CDR2 SVGIG (reference sequence). The CDR3 is 14 amino acids. With 7 bases removed from V and 0 bases from J, the gap between germline ends came to 13 bases. CDR3 in DNA: TGTGCCTATGGCCAGCCCATCTCTGGAAACACCATATATTTT. Amino acids: CAYGQPISGNTIYF.

The chain links TRBV11-3 to TRBJ1-1; TRBD1 might be the D (6 bases). Trimming cost V 3 bases and J 5 bases, with 13 bases left between them. Germline assignment: CDR1 SGHNT and CDR2 YENEEA. This CDR3 spans 14 amino acids. CDR3 residues: CASSLTGQTTEAFF. Written as DNA, the CDR3 is TGTGCCAGCAGCTTGACTGGACAGACGACTGAAGCTTTCTTT.

In DNA form, the CDR3 reads TGTGCCAGTAGTAGCACCGGGGAGCTGTTTTTT. This translates into CASSSTGELFF. The rearrangement uses TRBV19 and TRBJ2-2, with D unclear. This CDR3 spans 11 amino acids. In germline, CDR1 is LNHDA, CDR2 SQIVND (reference sequence). The V end lost 4 bases, the J end lost 4 bases, and 1 base lay between the germline ends.

The chain combines TRBV10-2 with TRBJ1-5; possible D gene TRBD1, 6 bases. From germline, CDR1 is WSHSY and CDR2 SAAADI. CDR3 size: 15 residues. Trimming pared 5 bases from V and 7 bases from J, leaving 18 bases between. Here the CDR3 reads CASSPGWGHQQPQHF. The CDR3 nucleotides read TGCGCCAGCAGTCCAGGCTGGGGGCATCAGCAGCCCCAGCATTTT.

The chain employs TRBV6-5 and TRBJ2-3; 8 bases are shared with TRBD2. The CDR3 is 14 amino acids. The V gene's germline CDR1 is MNHEY and CDR2 SVGAGI. Trimming cost V 5 bases and J 1 base; bases outside gene matches: 2. The CDR3 reads CASSRGGGTDTQYF. CDR3 sequence (DNA): TGTGCCAGCAGTCGGGGGGGTGGCACAGATACGCAGTATTTT.

The J gene is TRBJ2-5, the V gene TRBV5-1, with D tentatively TRBD1 (6 bases). CDR3 length: 15 amino acids. CDR1 is SGHRS, CDR2 YFSETQ, per germline. V was clipped by 0 bases and J by 5 bases, with 14 bases between them. The CDR3 protein is CASSLVGGPMETQYF. The DNA for the CDR3 is TGCGCCAGCAGCTTGGTTGGGGGCCCGATGGAGACCCAGTACTTC.

This chain uses TRBV27 with TRBJ1-4; TRBD1 matches 10 bases. Germline V gene sequence: CDR1 MNHEY, CDR2 SMNVEV (reference sequence). V dropped 6 bases and J dropped 6; count of bases not matched to a gene: 7. The length of the CDR3 is 15 residues. The CDR3 region is CASSLMTGGDEKLFF. The CDR3 DNA is TGTGCCAGCAGCCTCATGACAGGGGGCGATGAAAAACTGTTTTTT.

The chain links TRBV10-1 to TRBJ1-1; D not certain. Trimming took off 5 bases at V and 2 bases at J, with 9 bases between the two ends. The CDR3 extends over 13 amino acids. Germline V gene lookup returns CDR1 WNHNN and CDR2 SYGVQD (reference sequence). The CDR3 sequence is CASSSGYNTEAFF. The CDR3 DNA follows: TGCGCCAGCAGTTCCGGGTATAACACTGAAGCTTTCTTT.

This clone was recorded once. This rearrangement joins TRBV2 to TRBJ1-2; no definite D call. The CDR3 length is 11 residues. In germline, CDR1 is SNHLY, CDR2 FYNNEI. The V end lost 8 bases, the J end lost 5 bases, and 9 bases lay between the germline ends. The CDR3 coding sequence is TGTGCCAGCGAGATAGTATATGGCTACACCTTC. Translated: CASEIVYGYTF.

The chain carries TRBV7-8 and TRBJ1-5, with D maybe TRBD1 (6 bases). Trimming removed 1 base from V and 1 base from J, with 8 bases in between. The CDR3 spans 15 residues. Germline V gene sequence: CDR1 SGHVS, CDR2 FQNEAQ. CDR3 in DNA: TGTGCCAGCAGCTTAGTTGACAGGAGCAATCAGCCCCAGCATTTT. The encoded protein is CASSLVDRSNQPQHF.

This chain uses TRBV7-2 with TRBJ1-6; D remains ambiguous. The CDR3 is made up of 15 amino acids. V lost 4 bases to trimming and J lost 9 bases, with 16 bases between them. From germline, CDR1 is SGHTA and CDR2 FQGNSA. The CDR3 here is CASSSVNRRSSPLHF. The CDR3 DNA reads as TGTGCCAGCAGCTCCGTCAACCGGCGGAGTTCACCCCTCCACTTT.

This clone is categorized as medium-sized. This chain links TRBV7-8 with TRBJ2-7; 11 bases align to TRBD1. V gave up 0 bases and J gave up 3 bases; unmatched junction bases: 7. The germline V gene has CDR1 SGHVS and CDR2 FQNEAQ. CDR3 length equals 17 residues. CDR3 sequence: CASSLAGRGTGGYEQYF. CDR3 DNA sequence: TGTGCCAGCAGCTTAGCTGGACGAGGGACAGGGGGCTACGAGCAGTACTTC.

This clone was observed a few times. The DNA of the CDR3 is TGTGCCAGCAGCGTAGAACCGGGACAGGGTCAAGAGACCCAGTACTTC. Encoded protein: CASSVEPGQGQETQYF. The chain couples TRBV7-9 to TRBJ2-5; TRBD1 agrees at 9 bases. Germline V gene data show CDR1 as SEHNR and CDR2 as FQNEAQ (reference sequence). V trimming: 5 bases; J trimming: 2 bases; junction bases outside the gene matches: 9. The CDR3 has 16 residues.

The rearrangement uses TRBV19 and TRBJ1-2; TRBD1 aligns across 8 bases. The CDR3 consists of 15 residues. V shed 7 bases, J shed 4 bases, and the junction held 11 bases outside the gene matches. Germline-derived CDR1 and CDR2 are LNHDA and SQIVND (reference sequence). Here the CDR3 DNA reads TGTGCCAGTACCCTACGGACAGGGTCTGCCTATGGCTACACCTTC. This encodes CASTLRTGSAYGYTF.

The J gene is TRBJ1-2, the V gene TRBV5-4, with D maybe TRBD1 (5 bases). Deletions cut 0 bases from V and 6 bases from J, with 12 bases between. From germline, CDR1 is SGHNT and CDR2 YYREEE (reference sequence). The CDR3 has 14 residues. Here the CDR3 DNA reads TGTGCCAGCAGCTTGGATCAGGGTGGGGATGGCTACACCTTC. Encoded protein: CASSLDQGGDGYTF.

The chain uses TRBV9 and TRBJ2-1; D uncertain. The V end was cut by 0 bases, the J end by 6 bases, with 7 bases between. This CDR3 spans 13 amino acids. Germline V gives CDR1 SGDLS, CDR2 YYNGEE. DNA for the CDR3: TGTGCCAGCAGCGTAGTCCCCGCCAATGAGCAGTTCTTC. Amino acids: CASSVVPANEQFF.

This clone was detected only once. The V gene is TRBV4-1, the J gene TRBJ2-7; 9 nucleotides align to TRBD1. The CDR3 covers 15 residues. The J segment lost 5 bases and the V segment lost 5 bases, leaving 10 bases of the junction unmatched. Germline CDR1 MGHRA, CDR2 YSYEKL. The CDR3 bases are TGCGCCAGCAGCGACGACCCGGGACAGGGCGACGAGCAGTACTTC. Translating it yields CASSDDPGQGDEQYF.

V and J are TRBV2 and TRBJ1-2; 10 nucleotides align to TRBD1. V shed 6 bases and J 2 bases; nucleotides not matched to a gene: 6. The CDR3 totals 15 residues. The germline V gene encodes CDR1 SNHLY and CDR2 FYNNEI. The CDR3 spells CASRGDRGPNYGYTF. The CDR3 DNA follows: TGTGCCAGCAGGGGGGACAGGGGCCCCAACTATGGCTACACCTTC.

As concerns this clone: Other DNA sequences of this sample code for an identical CDR3. J is TRBJ1-6 and V is TRBV7-3, with D uncertain. Trimming shortened V by 4 bases and J by 6 bases, and 4 bases separated the two germline ends. Germline values: CDR1 SGHTA, CDR2 FQGTGA. The CDR3 is made up of 12 amino acids. The CDR3 protein is CASSSGNSPLHF. The CDR3 coding sequence is TGTGCCAGCAGCTCGGGTAATTCACCCCTCCACTTT.

This chain links TRBV10-3 with TRBJ1-2; D gene unclear. Trimming removed 6 bases from V and 6 bases from J, with 8 bases in between. The CDR3 covers 11 residues. Germline V CDR1 and CDR2: ENHRY, SYGVKD. In DNA, the CDR3 is TGTGCCATCAGAGTTGGGGATGGCTACACCTTC. Amino acid sequence: CAIRVGDGYTF.